This TCR beta chain was identified during a study of identical twins. From germline, CDR1 is SGHTA and CDR2 FQGTGA. CDR3 length: 13 residues. Trimming removed 3 bases from V and 3 bases from J, with 6 bases in between. Using its own MiXCR run on the 5' RACE reads, TCRdb lists one record per CDR3 protein. The table has under 1 million distinct CDR3 sequences, around an eighth seen once. These same data were also listed under a study on yellow fever vaccine responses in identical twins.

The source of this sequence is a woman aged 18-29 years in good health. The chain joins TRBV7-3 to TRBJ1-5; D remains unclear. Sequenced: PBMCs. The CDR3, as DNA: TGTGCCAGCAGCTTCGGTGCCAATCAGCCCCAGCATTTT. Translated, it gives CASSFGANQPQHF.